The 16 T cell receptor beta chains below come from one sample, sequenced in a study of T cell responses to AZD1222 COVID-19 vaccine. Repertoires were generated with immunoSEQ multiplex PCR, while TCRdb's copy carries only in-frame clones and drops some. The sample carries more than 85,000 clones, nearly 90% recorded once. Specimen: peripheral blood, collected on day 0 of AZD1222 vaccination. The receptors derive from an adult in good health.

The chain has TRBV5-1 and TRBJ1-6; 7 bases match TRBD1. Germline values: CDR1 SGHRS, CDR2 YFSETQ. Trimming cost V 0 bases and J 7 bases; bases outside gene matches: 7. The length of the CDR3 is 16 residues. In nucleotides, the CDR3 is TGCGCCAGCAGCTTGGGGGGGACAGCCCGAAATTCACCCCTCCACTTT. Protein product: CASSLGGTARNSPLHF.

The gene calls are TRBV5-1 and TRBJ2-5; D may match TRBD1 or TRBD2 (5 bases each). There are 13 residues in the CDR3. V lost 3 bases and J 5 bases, leaving 11 bases between the germline ends. Germline V lookup: CDR1 SGHRS, CDR2 YFSETQ. For the CDR3, the DNA is TGCGCCAGCAGCTACGCAGGGACGGAGACCCAGTACTTC. Translated, it gives CASSYAGTETQYF.

V usage is TRBV7-8 and J usage is TRBJ2-7; the match to TRBD2 covers 8 bases. V gave up 5 bases and J gave up 5 bases; unmatched junction bases: 17. There are 17 residues in the CDR3. Germline V gene sequence: CDR1 SGHVS, CDR2 FQNEAQ. CDR3 loop: CASSLVASGSKFDEQYF. As DNA, the CDR3 is TGTGCCAGCAGCCTCGTAGCCAGCGGGAGTAAGTTCGACGAGCAGTACTTC. Based on the CDR3 plus reference TRBV7-8 and TRBJ2-7, the full variable domain is GAGVSQSPRYKVAKRGQDVALRCDPISGHVSLFWYQQALGQGPEFLTYFQNEAQLDKSGLPSDRFFAERPEGSVSTLKIQRTQQEDSAVYLCASSLVASGSKFDEQYFGPGTRLTVT.

This rearrangement joins TRBV2 to TRBJ2-1, with D possibly being TRBD2 (5 bases). The germline V gene encodes CDR1 SNHLY and CDR2 FYNNEI. This CDR3 comprises 14 residues. Trimming shortened V by 10 bases and J by 0 bases, and 13 bases separated the two germline ends. CDR3 DNA sequence: TGTGCCACCCGGGAAAAGAGCTCCTACAATGAGCAGTTCTTC. It specifies CATREKSSYNEQFF.

DNA for the CDR3: TGTGCCAGTACTCCCAGATGGGGTATCGGAAACACCATATATTTT. Protein product: CASTPRWGIGNTIYF. The chain combines TRBV19 with TRBJ1-3; D not certain. Looked up from germline, CDR1 is LNHDA and CDR2 is SQIVND (reference sequence). This CDR3 region has 15 residues. Trimming removed 7 bases from V and 4 bases from J, with 17 bases in between.

The V call is TRBV7-3, the J call TRBJ1-1, with D maybe TRBD1 (6 bases). CDR3 size: 15 residues. V was clipped by 2 bases and J by 6 bases, with 16 bases between them. CDR1 is SGHTA, CDR2 FQGTGA, per germline. The CDR3 here is CASSLGDTRGAEAFF. In nucleotides, the CDR3 is TGTGCCAGCAGCTTAGGGGACACCCGGGGGGCTGAAGCTTTCTTT. Supplemented by reference TRBV7-3 and TRBJ1-1, the full variable domain reads GAGVSQTPSNKVTEKGKYVELRCDPISGHTALYWYRQSLGQGPEFLIYFQGTGAADDSGLPNDRFFAVRPEGSVSTLKIQRTERGDSAVYLCASSLGDTRGAEAFFGQGTRLTVV.

This chain joins TRBV5-4 and TRBJ1-2, with 12 bases aligning to TRBD1. V gave up 0 bases and J gave up 8 bases; unmatched junction bases: 5. CDR3 length equals 15 residues. CDR1 and CDR2 (germline): SGHNT, YYREEE (reference sequence). In DNA form, the CDR3 reads TGTGCCAGCAGCTTGGAGGGACAGGGGGCGGCCGGCTACACCTTC. Its translation: CASSLEGQGAAGYTF.

With regard to this clone: A junction boundary mismatches the germline segment, possibly from a read error. The gene calls are TRBV9 and TRBJ1-5; the D is unclear. Germline loops: CDR1 SGDLS, CDR2 YYNGEE. CDR3 size: 19 residues. CDR3 in amino acids: CASSVVGKTFAVGNQPQHF. DNA for the CDR3: TGTGCCAGTAGCGTAGTTGGGAAAACCTTCGCGGTGGGCAATCAGCCCCAGCATTTT.

This clone is judged medium-sized (0.01 to 0.1%). The chain links TRBV4-1 to TRBJ2-7; D unresolved. This CDR3 comprises 13 residues. Germline assignment: CDR1 MGHRA and CDR2 YSYEKL. Trimming stripped 2 bases from V and 0 bases from J, with 5 bases between. The CDR3 reads CASSQLTSYEQYF. The CDR3 nucleotides are TGCGCCAGCAGCCAATTGACCTCCTACGAGCAGTACTTC.

DNA of the CDR3: TGTGCCAGCAGCCGGGACAGCAAATCCTACGAGCAGTACTTC. Translated, it gives CASSRDSKSYEQYF. V and J are TRBV7-2 and TRBJ2-7, with 7 bases lining up with TRBD1. Losses at the gene ends were 5 bases for V and 1 base for J; bases not matched to a gene: 5. The CDR3 totals 14 residues. Germline V gives CDR1 SGHTA, CDR2 FQGNSA.

V and J are TRBV2 and TRBJ2-1; D perhaps matches TRBD1 (5 bases). CDR1 and CDR2 from the germline V gene are SNHLY and FYNNEI. With 10 bases removed from V and 6 bases from J, the gap between germline ends came to 16 bases. The CDR3 has 13 amino acids. In nucleotides, the CDR3 is TGTGCCACCTCCTATCTAGGGGCCAATGAGCAGTTCTTC. Protein sequence: CATSYLGANEQFF.

The CDR3 DNA reads TGTGCCAGCCAGGGAGAAGCTATTGTGCCCCAGCATTTT. Translation gives CASQGEAIVPQHF. The rearrangement links TRBV2 to TRBJ1-5, with D possibly being TRBD1 (5 bases). The CDR3 runs 13 residues. Trimming shortened V by 8 bases and J by 9 bases, and 17 bases separated the two germline ends. The germline CDR1 and CDR2 sequences are SNHLY and FYNNEI. Full variable domain (missing parts from reference TRBV2 and TRBJ1-5): EPEVTQTPSHQVTQMGQEVILRCVPISNHLYFYWYRQILGQKVEFLVSFYNNEISEKSEIFDDQFSVERPDGSNFTLKIRSTKLEDSAMYFCASQGEAIVPQHFGDGTRLSIL.

This chain uses TRBV5-4 with TRBJ2-2; weak D call: TRBD1 (6 bases). The CDR3 has 14 amino acids. Trimming took 6 bases from V and 8 from J, leaving 17 bases between them. CDR1 SGHNT and CDR2 YYREEE come from the germline V gene (reference sequence). This chain's CDR3 is CASTRGSQGGELFF. In nucleotides, the CDR3 is TGTGCCAGCACCCGAGGGTCCCAGGGGGGGGAGCTGTTTTTT.

V and J are TRBV24-1 and TRBJ2-4, with 14 nucleotides matching TRBD2. V dropped 8 bases and J dropped 3; count of bases not matched to a gene: 14. This CDR3 spans 19 amino acids. Germline loops: CDR1 KGHDR, CDR2 SFDVKD. CDR3 loop: CATTNPGTSGSKVKNIQYF. CDR3 DNA sequence: TGTGCCACCACCAACCCGGGGACTAGCGGGAGTAAGGTCAAAAACATTCAGTACTTC.

The chain combines TRBV19 with TRBJ1-2; possible D gene TRBD1, 5 bases. The V end lost 3 bases, the J end lost 2 bases, and 13 bases lay between the germline ends. Per the germline V gene, CDR1 is LNHDA and CDR2 is SQIVND (reference sequence). The CDR3 extends over 15 amino acids. CDR3 DNA: TGTGCCAGTAGTATGTGGGGCAGGGAGAACTATGGCTACACCTTC. Translated: CASSMWGRENYGYTF.

V and J are TRBV11-2 and TRBJ1-3; 8 nucleotides match TRBD1. V was pared by 0 bases and J by 3 bases, with 4 bases of the junction left unmatched. CDR1 and CDR2 (germline): SGHAT, FQNNGV. The CDR3 has 16 residues. The CDR3 nucleotides read TGTGCCAGCAGCTTAGATCGACAGGGGCATGGAAACACCATATATTTT. It codes for CASSLDRQGHGNTIYF. Full variable domain (missing parts from reference TRBV11-2 and TRBJ1-3): EAGVAQSPRYKIIEKRQSVAFWCNPISGHATLYWYQQILGQGPKLLIQFQNNGVVDDSQLPKDRFSAERLKGVDSTLKIQPAKLEDSAVYLCASSLDRQGHGNTIYFGEGSWLTVV.